This TCR beta chain stems from a study of blood T cell repertoires in COVID-19. The repertoire was sequenced with immunoSEQ multiplex PCR; TCRdb's copy has only in-frame clones and lacks some. The table has about 200,000 clones, around 89% seen once. Germline V gives CDR1 MNHEY, CDR2 SMNVEV (reference sequence). Trimming shortened V by 5 bases and J by 5 bases, and 18 bases separated the two germline ends. This CDR3 spans 15 amino acids. Sequenced material: peripheral blood. This TCR derives from a man aged 40-55 years with active or convalescent COVID-19. The V and J genes are TRBV27 and TRBJ1-2; no clear D gene. The CDR3 region is CASSPLLRVGYGYTF. In nucleotides, the CDR3 is TGTGCCAGCAGTCCCCTATTGAGGGTGGGGTATGGCTACACCTTC.